Below, 9 T cell receptor beta chains from the same sample are listed, as sequenced in a study of T-cell memory formation after mild COVID-19. From the 5' RACE reads, TCRdb called clonotypes with MiXCR, one entry per CDR3 protein. Of 550,000 to 600,000 distinct CDR3 sequences in the sample, 17% are singletons; the top ten hold about 8.1%. The sample comprised PBMCs or a T cell subset sorted from them (not recorded which). These receptors were obtained from an adult woman who had mild COVID-19 (a few samples of this study predate the infection). Cell type and time point are not known.

The chain couples TRBV5-1 to TRBJ1-2; weak D call: TRBD1 (6 bases). The CDR3 is 14 amino acids. Looked up from germline, CDR1 is SGHRS and CDR2 is YFSETQ. V was trimmed by 0 bases and J by 10 bases, leaving 16 bases between them. The CDR3, as DNA: TGCGCCAGCAGCTTGGATCCAGGGGCTGGGCTCTACACCTTC. Amino acids: CASSLDPGAGLYTF.

The sample holds a few counts of this clonotype. This rearrangement joins TRBV27 to TRBJ2-4; 16 bases match TRBD2. CDR1 and CDR2 (germline): MNHEY, SMNVEV (reference sequence). The CDR3 covers 16 residues. Germline trimming cut 7 bases from V and 8 bases from J; bases unmatched to any gene: 8. In DNA form, the CDR3 reads TGTGCCAGCAAACCGGGACTAGCGGGAGGGCCAGACATTCAGTACTTC. This translates into CASKPGLAGGPDIQYF.

This clonotype was observed a handful of times. J is TRBJ1-2 and V is TRBV6-1; 9 nucleotides align to TRBD1. The CDR3 extends over 14 amino acids. J was trimmed by 7 bases and V by 5 bases; bases with no gene match: 8. Germline V CDR1 and CDR2: MNHNS, SASEGT. In nucleotides, the CDR3 is TGTGCCAGCAGTAGGGACAGGGCTAAGTTTGGCTACACCTTC. This gives the protein CASSRDRAKFGYTF.

The V call is TRBV6-1, the J call TRBJ1-2; D remains ambiguous. The V gene's germline CDR1 is MNHNS and CDR2 SASEGT. The V end was cut by 2 bases, the J end by 4 bases, with 8 bases between. CDR3 length: 13 amino acids. CDR3 in DNA: TGTGCCAGCAGTGAAAGGCGGATCTATGGCTACACCTTC. Translated: CASSERRIYGYTF.

The chain employs TRBV5-1 and TRBJ2-7, with D uncertain. V was clipped by 3 bases and J by 1 base, with 11 bases between them. The germline gives CDR1 SGHRS, CDR2 YFSETQ. The CDR3 is 14 amino acids. CDR3 loop: CASSYRALSYEQYF. The CDR3 bases are TGCGCCAGCAGCTACCGGGCCTTATCCTACGAGCAGTACTTC. Looking up the rest from reference TRBV5-1 and TRBJ2-7 gives the full variable domain: KAGVTQTPRYLIKTRGQQVTLSCSPISGHRSVSWYQQTPGQGLQFLFEYFSETQRNKGNFPGRFSGRQFSNSRSEMNVSTLELGDSALYLCASSYRALSYEQYFGPGTRLTVT.

This clonotype has only a few counts. CDR3 sequence: CASSQRQAPLNTEAFF. CDR3 in DNA: TGTGCCAGCAGTCAAAGACAGGCCCCTCTGAACACTGAAGCTTTCTTT. The chain is built from TRBV7-8 and TRBJ1-1; the D gene is possibly TRBD1 (6 bases). The germline gives CDR1 SGHVS, CDR2 FQNEAQ. This CDR3 has 16 amino acids. The V end was cut by 6 bases, the J end by 0 bases, with 17 bases between.

The V and J genes are TRBV18 and TRBJ1-6, with 10 bases matching TRBD1. J was trimmed by 10 bases and V by 2 bases; bases with no gene match: 5. Per germline, CDR1 KGHSH and CDR2 LQKENI. The CDR3 extends over 15 amino acids. CDR3 amino acids: CASSPIGQGESPLHF. DNA of the CDR3: TGTGCCAGCTCACCAATCGGACAGGGGGAGTCACCCCTCCACTTT.

The chain is built from TRBV20-1 and TRBJ1-1; D unclear. Germline V lookup: CDR1 DFQATT, CDR2 SNEGSKA (reference sequence). The CDR3 extends over 12 amino acids. Trimming took 6 bases from V and 3 from J, leaving 11 bases between them. The CDR3 loop reads CSAADPDTEAFF. The CDR3 coding sequence is TGCAGTGCCGCGGATCCGGACACTGAAGCTTTCTTT.

As regards this clonotype: A read error is possible here, since a much larger clone lies one base away. The chain recombines TRBV5-4 with TRBJ2-5, with 9 bases fitting TRBD1. CDR3 length equals 13 residues. Germline-derived CDR1 and CDR2 are SGHNT and YYREEE (reference sequence). V lost 3 bases and J lost 5; bases outside the gene matches: 2. The CDR3 DNA sequence: TGTGCCAGCAGCTGGGACAGGGATGAGACCCAGTACTTC. As protein: CASSWDRDETQYF.